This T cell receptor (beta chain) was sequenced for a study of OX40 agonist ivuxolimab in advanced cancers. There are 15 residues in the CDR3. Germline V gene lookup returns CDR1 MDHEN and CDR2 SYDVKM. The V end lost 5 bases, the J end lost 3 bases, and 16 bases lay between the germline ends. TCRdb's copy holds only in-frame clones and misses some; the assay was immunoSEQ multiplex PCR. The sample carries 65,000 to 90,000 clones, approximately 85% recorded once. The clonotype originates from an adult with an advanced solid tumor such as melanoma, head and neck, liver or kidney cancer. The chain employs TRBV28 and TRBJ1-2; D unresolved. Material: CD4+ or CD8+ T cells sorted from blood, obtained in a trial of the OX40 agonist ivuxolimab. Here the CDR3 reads CASSVTALGYYGYTF. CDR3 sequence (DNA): TGTGCCAGCAGTGTGACTGCACTGGGGTACTATGGCTACACCTTC.